This is a list of T cell receptor beta chains from one sample in a study of glioma-infiltrating T cells. TCRdb analysed the multiplex PCR reads with MiXCR anew, one entry per CDR3 protein. The profile shows 150,000 to 200,000 distinct CDR3 sequences, 32% of them singletons. Sample: glioma tissue, nonneoplastic brain tissue, or PBMCs (not recorded which). Receptors were obtained from a human donor with low-grade glioma or glioblastoma, undergoing nonglioma brain surgery, or in good health (not recorded which). Each CDR3 is given with its conserved first and last residue. The D gene is left open where the match is weak. Expanded clones get a size class; other rows say once, few or many, or leave the size out.

V gene	J gene	D gene	clone size	CDR3 protein	CDR3 DNA
TRBV29-1	TRBJ2-6	TRBD1	once	CSVDTGGKSGANVLTF	TGCAGCGTTGACACAGGGGGAAAGTCTGGGGCCAACGTCCTGACTTTC
TRBV7-9	TRBJ2-7	-	-	CASSLNPGNEQYF	TGTGCCAGCAGCTTAAATCCAGGGAACGAGCAGTACTTC
TRBV7-6	TRBJ1-1	TRBD1	many	CASSRETGGIPEAFF	TGTGCCAGCAGCAGAGAGACAGGGGGGATCCCTGAAGCTTTCTTT
TRBV4-3	TRBJ2-1	TRBD2	many	CASSRATSGIYNEQFF	TGCGCCAGCAGCCGCGCAACTAGCGGGATCTACAATGAGCAGTTCTTC
TRBV6-2/TRBV6-3	TRBJ2-5	TRBD1	once	CASRALWTGVTETQYF	TGTGCCAGCAGGGCCTTATGGACAGGGGTCACAGAGACCCAGTACTTC
TRBV3-1	TRBJ2-1	-	many	CASSPIFSEEQFF	TGTGCCAGCAGCCCAATTTTTAGCGAGGAGCAGTTCTTC
TRBV4-2	TRBJ2-1	-	many	CASSYILGPLEQFF	TGTGCCAGCAGCTACATACTAGGCCCCTTGGAGCAGTTCTTC
TRBV29-1	TRBJ2-3	-	-	CSVSPGIPDTQYF	TGCAGCGTCTCCCCGGGAATCCCAGATACGCAGTATTTT
TRBV15	TRBJ2-2	-	many	CATSRDLVGLNTGELFF	TGTGCCACCAGCAGAGATCTTGTGGGACTTAACACCGGGGAGCTGTTTTTT
TRBV7-2	TRBJ2-6	-	few	CASSLRQTGANVLTF	TGTGCCAGCAGCCTCCGACAGACTGGGGCCAACGTCCTGACTTTC
TRBV3-1	TRBJ1-1	-	-	CARSPDPGAMNTEAFF	TGTGCCCGCAGCCCTGACCCCGGGGCCATGAACACTGAAGCTTTCTTT
TRBV19	TRBJ1-4	-	many	CASSTPGLREKLFF	TGTGCCAGTAGTACCCCAGGGTTGCGGGAAAAACTGTTTTTT
TRBV6-6	TRBJ1-1	-	many	CASSYSMGGAATEAFF	TGTGCCAGCAGTTACTCGATGGGGGGGGCGGCCACTGAAGCTTTCTTT
TRBV2	TRBJ1-2	-	many	CASSEVGEGGYTF	TGTGCCAGCAGTGAGGTTGGGGAAGGGGGCTACACCTTC
TRBV12-3/TRBV12-4	TRBJ2-2	TRBD1	few	CASSIRDRGTGELFF	TGTGCCAGCAGTATCCGGGACAGGGGAACCGGGGAGCTGTTTTTT
TRBV12-3/TRBV12-4	TRBJ1-4	TRBD1	-	CASQDRVGEKLFF	TGTGCCAGCCAGGACAGGGTTGGGGAAAAACTGTTTTTT
TRBV27	TRBJ2-5	TRBD1	-	CATRKGQGRGTQDF	TGTGCCACCAGAAAGGGACAGGGGAGGGGGACCCAGGACTTC
TRBV12-3/TRBV12-4	TRBJ2-5	-	-	CASTEGAQETQYF	TGTGCCAGCACCGAGGGAGCACAAGAGACCCAGTACTTC
TRBV27	TRBJ2-5	TRBD2	-	CASSSSLAVRQETQYF	TGTGCCAGCAGTTCCTCACTAGCGGTACGCCAAGAGACCCAGTACTTC
TRBV20-1	TRBJ2-7	-	many	CSASMGRDFYEQYF	TGCAGTGCTAGTATGGGCAGGGACTTCTACGAGCAGTACTTC
TRBV2	TRBJ2-1	-	-	CASSEDSGYNEQFF	TGTGCCAGCAGTGAAGATAGCGGCTACAATGAGCAGTTCTTC
TRBV2	TRBJ2-3	-	-	CASRLTRGDTGELYF	TGTGCCAGCAGACTGACCAGGGGGGACACCGGGGAGCTGTATTTT